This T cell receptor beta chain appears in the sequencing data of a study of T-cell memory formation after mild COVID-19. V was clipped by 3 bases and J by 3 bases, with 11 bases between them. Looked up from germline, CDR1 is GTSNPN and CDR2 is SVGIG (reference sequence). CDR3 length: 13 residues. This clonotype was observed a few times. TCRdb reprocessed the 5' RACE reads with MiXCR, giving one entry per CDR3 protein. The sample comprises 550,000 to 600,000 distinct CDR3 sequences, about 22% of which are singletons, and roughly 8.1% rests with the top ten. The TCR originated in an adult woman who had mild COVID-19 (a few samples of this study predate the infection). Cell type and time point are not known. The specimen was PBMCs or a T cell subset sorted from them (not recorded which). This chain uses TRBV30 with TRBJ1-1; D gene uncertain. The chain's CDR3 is CAWRRVRYTEAFF. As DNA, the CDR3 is TGTGCCTGGAGAAGAGTTAGATACACTGAAGCTTTCTTT.